The 4 T cell receptor beta chains below come from one sample, sequenced in a study of T cell responses to AZD1222 COVID-19 vaccine. Method: immunoSEQ multiplex PCR; TCRdb's copy keeps in-frame clones and lacks some. The sample has 53,000 or so clones, 80% to 90% seen once. The material sequenced was peripheral blood, taken 28 days after the second AZD1222 dose. The receptors stem from an adult who received the AZD1222 COVID-19 vaccine.

CDR3 in DNA: TGCAGCGTTGGAGCGACAGGGAGGTCTCAGCCCCAGCATTTT. Residues: CSVGATGRSQPQHF. The chain has TRBV29-1 and TRBJ1-5, with 7 bases fitting TRBD1. Germline CDR1 SQVTM, CDR2 ANQGSEA. Trimming at V came to 4 bases and at J to 6 bases, leaving 9 bases not matched to a gene. The CDR3 totals 14 residues.

V and J are TRBV3-1 (or the pseudogene TRBV3-2) and TRBJ2-1; D may be TRBD2 (6 bases). From germline, CDR1 is LGHDT and CDR2 YNNKEL (reference sequence). This CDR3 region has 15 residues. Trimming cost V 0 bases and J 9 bases, with 15 bases left between them. The CDR3 sequence: CASSQDAGSRGEQFF. CDR3 bases: TGTGCCAGCAGCCAAGATGCGGGGTCACGGGGTGAGCAGTTCTTC.

The gene calls are TRBV5-1 and TRBJ1-3, with D unclear. Deletions cut 0 bases from V and 0 bases from J, with 7 bases between. The CDR3 covers 15 residues. CDR1 SGHRS and CDR2 YFSETQ come from the germline V gene. The CDR3 loop reads CASSLVGDSGNTIYF. In nucleotides, the CDR3 is TGCGCCAGCAGCTTGGTGGGAGACTCTGGAAACACCATATATTTT.

The chain has TRBV3-1 (or the pseudogene TRBV3-2) and TRBJ2-3; D may be TRBD1 (6 bases). Germline loops: CDR1 LGHDT, CDR2 YNNKEL (reference sequence). The CDR3 has 16 amino acids. Trimming cost V 4 bases and J 10 bases, with 24 bases left between them. The CDR3 region is CASSPDFPSQGTPQYF. CDR3 sequence (DNA): TGTGCCAGCAGCCCTGATTTTCCGTCCCAGGGGACCCCGCAGTATTTT.